The 17 T cell receptor beta chains reported below all come from one sample, sequenced in a study of early T cells in non-severe SARS-CoV-2 infection (dated by TCRdb to the early 2020s). Receptor amplification or capture employed 5' RACE. Sequenced on a NextSeq 500. Clones were called with MiXCR by TCRdb after fastp trimmed the public reads at Q25, and only in-frame beta chains were retained. Identical CDR3 protein sequences are pooled into one entry, listed with their most common genes and DNA. Here the sample has 45,000 or so distinct CDR3 sequences; roughly 7% occur a single time. The ten largest clonotypes hold more than 7.5% of the sample. Sequencing used whole blood. The source is an adult who was a healthcare worker with PCR-confirmed SARS-CoV-2 infection or an uninfected control (not recorded which).

The J gene is TRBJ2-7, the V gene TRBV27; tentative D call: TRBD1 (5 bases). Germline-derived CDR1 and CDR2 are MNHEY and SMNVEV (reference sequence). The ends were cut back, 7 bases at V and 6 bases at J, with 10 bases in the middle. CDR3 length: 11 residues. In DNA, the CDR3 is TGTGCCAGCACCCATAGGGGCGAGCAGTACTTC. Its translation is CASTHRGEQYF.

This clonotype was found many times. The chain joins TRBV2 to TRBJ2-3, with D hard to call. The CDR3 is 12 amino acids. Trimming shortened V by 2 bases and J by 6 bases, and 6 bases separated the two germline ends. CDR1 SNHLY and CDR2 FYNNEI come from the germline V gene. The chain's CDR3 is CASSEILDTQYF. The CDR3 nucleotides are TGTGCCAGCAGTGAAATCCTCGATACGCAGTATTTT. Full variable domain (outside the CDR3, taken from reference TRBV2 and TRBJ2-3): EPEVTQTPSHQVTQMGQEVILRCVPISNHLYFYWYRQILGQKVEFLVSFYNNEISEKSEIFDDQFSVERPDGSNFTLKIRSTKLEDSAMYFCASSEILDTQYFGPGTRLTVL.

This clonotype has at least ten counts. This chain connects TRBV20-1 to TRBJ1-1; no definite D call. V was cut by 0 bases and J by 1 base, with 12 bases left in between. The CDR3 extends over 15 amino acids. Germline V CDR1 and CDR2: DFQATT, SNEGSKA (reference sequence). In DNA form, the CDR3 reads TGCAGTGCTAGAGATAATCCGGGGAGGAACACTGAAGCTTTCTTT. It yields the protein CSARDNPGRNTEAFF.

With respect to this clonotype: One end of the junction does not line up with germline, which may come from a read error. The gene calls are TRBV7-2 and TRBJ2-7, with 13 nucleotides matching TRBD2. The CDR3 has 13 amino acids. Germline V gene lookup returns CDR1 SGHTA and CDR2 FQGNSA. The CDR3 sequence: CASSLEGTSGVGF. Here the CDR3 DNA reads TGTGCCAGCAGCTTAGAAGGGACTAGCGGGGTAGGCTTC.

This clonotype was recorded many times. The chain employs TRBV20-1 and TRBJ1-2, with D hard to call. In germline, CDR1 is DFQATT, CDR2 SNEGSKA (reference sequence). The CDR3 sequence is 14 residues long. Trimming shortened V by 5 bases and J by 5 bases, and 18 bases separated the two germline ends. The CDR3 DNA sequence: TGCAGTGCTCAAGACCTAGAGGAGCGATATGGCTACACCTTC. It specifies CSAQDLEERYGYTF.

This clonotype was picked up a small number of times. V gene TRBV20-1 combines with J gene TRBJ1-5; TRBD1 aligns across 8 bases. Germline-derived CDR1 and CDR2 are DFQATT and SNEGSKA (reference sequence). V lost 2 bases, J lost 4 bases, and 7 bases stayed unmatched. The CDR3 contains 15 residues. CDR3 sequence: CSARSPGQENQPQHF. CDR3 bases: TGCAGTGCTAGATCGCCGGGACAGGAGAATCAGCCCCAGCATTTT.

This clonotype was detected ten times or more. The chain is built from TRBV7-3 and TRBJ1-1; D not certain. Trimming shortened V by 4 bases and J by 0 bases, and 3 bases separated the two germline ends. The V gene's germline CDR1 is SGHTA and CDR2 FQGTGA. The CDR3 contains 12 residues. CDR3 loop: CASSSMNTEAFF. The CDR3 DNA sequence: TGTGCCAGCAGCTCCATGAACACTGAAGCTTTCTTT. Full variable domain (rest looked up from reference TRBV7-3 and TRBJ1-1): GAGVSQTPSNKVTEKGKYVELRCDPISGHTALYWYRQSLGQGPEFLIYFQGTGAADDSGLPNDRFFAVRPEGSVSTLKIQRTERGDSAVYLCASSSMNTEAFFGQGTRLTVV.

This clonotype appeared a few times. The chain carries TRBV27 and TRBJ2-7; TRBD2 matches at 8 bases. The CDR3 has 14 amino acids. Trimming at V came to 3 bases and at J to 3 bases, leaving 4 bases not matched to a gene. Germline V gene sequence: CDR1 MNHEY, CDR2 SMNVEV (reference sequence). The CDR3 sequence: CASSFSGAHYEQYF. CDR3 nucleotide sequence: TGTGCCAGCAGTTTTAGCGGGGCCCACTACGAGCAGTACTTC.

This clonotype was counted at least ten times. The chain is built from TRBV6-1 and TRBJ1-1, with 7 bases aligning to TRBD1. V dropped 3 bases and J dropped 0; count of bases not matched to a gene: 7. The CDR3 sequence is 16 residues long. Germline CDR1 and CDR2: MNHNS and SASEGT. In DNA, the CDR3 is TGTGCCAGCAGTGACGGGAGACAGGGAGTGAACACTGAAGCTTTCTTT. Translation: CASSDGRQGVNTEAFF.

This clonotype was found many times. The V gene is TRBV9, the J gene TRBJ2-2; TRBD1 matches 7 bases. CDR1 is SGDLS, CDR2 YYNGEE, per germline. This CDR3 has 17 residues. With 1 base clipped from V and 0 bases from J, the junction kept 6 bases outside the gene matches. CDR3 DNA sequence: TGTGCCAGCAGCGTAAGACGGGACAGCGCGAACACCGGGGAGCTGTTTTTT. It translates to CASSVRRDSANTGELFF. The full variable domain, its missing parts supplied by reference TRBV9 and TRBJ2-2, is DSGVTQTPKHLITATGQRVTLRCSPRSGDLSVYWYQQSLDQGLQFLIQYYNGEERAKGNILERFSAQQFPDLHSELNLSSLELGDSALYFCASSVRRDSANTGELFFGEGSRLTVL.

This rearrangement joins TRBV27 to TRBJ2-7; 7 nucleotides line up with TRBD1. The trim removed 5 bases at V and 2 bases at J, leaving 6 bases unmatched. Germline loops: CDR1 MNHEY, CDR2 SMNVEV (reference sequence). This CDR3 contains 14 residues. CDR3 sequence reads: CASSPRTGTYEQYF. Written as DNA, the CDR3 is TGTGCCAGCAGTCCGCGGACAGGAACCTACGAGCAGTACTTC.

This clonotype showed up many times. The chain employs TRBV18 and TRBJ1-5; D is possibly TRBD1 (6 bases). Germline V gene sequence: CDR1 KGHSH, CDR2 LQKENI. Trimming pared 6 bases from V and 5 bases from J, leaving 14 bases between. CDR3 size: 14 residues. CDR3 sequence: CASSSLGGHQPQHF. The CDR3 nucleotides read TGTGCCAGCTCGAGTCTGGGGGGGCATCAGCCCCAGCATTTT.

In its sample, this clonotype was seen many times. The rearrangement uses TRBV19 and TRBJ1-1; 7 bases are shared with TRBD1. V gave up 8 bases and J gave up 7 bases; unmatched junction bases: 13. The CDR3 has 14 amino acids. Per germline, CDR1 LNHDA and CDR2 SQIVND (reference sequence). The CDR3, as DNA: TGTGCCAGTCGAGAGGGGGCTGGTGTCGGTGAAGCTTTCTTT. Its protein product is CASREGAGVGEAFF.

This clonotype was seen only a few times. V is TRBV29-1 and J is TRBJ1-1; D uncertain. The CDR3 covers 13 residues. Trimming left V 5 bases short and J 1 base short, with 11 bases between. The germline V gene has CDR1 SQVTM and CDR2 ANQGSEA. The DNA for the CDR3 is TGCAGCGTTCAAGGACGGGGGAACACTGAAGCTTTCTTT. It encodes CSVQGRGNTEAFF.

The V and J genes are TRBV20-1 and TRBJ2-3; 8 nucleotides line up with TRBD1. The junction had 11 bases not matched to a gene; V was cut back by 5 bases and J by 4 bases. Per germline, CDR1 DFQATT and CDR2 SNEGSKA (reference sequence). The CDR3 length is 15 residues. CDR3 nucleotides: TGCAGTGCTCTTGATGACAGGGGTACGGCAGATACGCAGTATTTT. It codes for CSALDDRGTADTQYF.

This clonotype was observed at least ten times. V is TRBV15 and J is TRBJ1-2; D call uncertain. This CDR3 contains 14 residues. V was pared by 0 bases and J by 5 bases, with 10 bases between. Germline CDR1 and CDR2: LNHNV and YYDKDF (reference sequence). CDR3 DNA: TGTGCCACCAGCAGAGACCGGGAGATTTATGGCTACACCTTC. As protein: CATSRDREIYGYTF.

This clonotype was detected ten times or more. This chain connects TRBV10-2 to TRBJ1-2; D call uncertain. The CDR3 consists of 13 residues. From germline, CDR1 is WSHSY and CDR2 SAAADI. Trimming removed 7 bases from V and 2 bases from J, with 11 bases in between. In DNA, the CDR3 is TGCGCCAGCATGGACGGCAACAACTATGGCTACACCTTC. Encoded protein: CASMDGNNYGYTF.